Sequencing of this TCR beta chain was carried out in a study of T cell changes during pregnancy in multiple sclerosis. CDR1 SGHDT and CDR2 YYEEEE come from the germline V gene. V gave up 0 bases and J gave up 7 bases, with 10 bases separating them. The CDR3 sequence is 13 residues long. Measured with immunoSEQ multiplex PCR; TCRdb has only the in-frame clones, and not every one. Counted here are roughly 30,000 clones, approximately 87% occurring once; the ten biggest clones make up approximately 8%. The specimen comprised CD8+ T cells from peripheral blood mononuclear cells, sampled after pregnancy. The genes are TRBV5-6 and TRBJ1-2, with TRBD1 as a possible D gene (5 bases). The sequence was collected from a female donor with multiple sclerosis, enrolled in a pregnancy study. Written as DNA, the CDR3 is TGTGCCAGCAGCTTGGATATAGGGGTTGGCTACACCTTC. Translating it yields CASSLDIGVGYTF.